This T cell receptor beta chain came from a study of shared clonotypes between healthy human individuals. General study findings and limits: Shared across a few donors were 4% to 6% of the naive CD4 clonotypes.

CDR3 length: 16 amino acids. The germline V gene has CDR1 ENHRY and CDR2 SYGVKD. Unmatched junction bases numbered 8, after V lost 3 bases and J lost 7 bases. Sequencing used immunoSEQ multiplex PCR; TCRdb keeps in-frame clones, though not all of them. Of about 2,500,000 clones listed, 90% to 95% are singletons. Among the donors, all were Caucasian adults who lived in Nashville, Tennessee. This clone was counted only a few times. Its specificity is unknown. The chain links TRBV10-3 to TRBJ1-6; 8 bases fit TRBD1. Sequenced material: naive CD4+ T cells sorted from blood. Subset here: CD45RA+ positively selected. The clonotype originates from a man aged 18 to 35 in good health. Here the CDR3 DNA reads TGTGCCATCAGTGACCGGACAGGGATTAGCAATTCACCCCTCCACTTT. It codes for CAISDRTGISNSPLHF.